These 5 T cell receptor beta chains were all obtained from the same sample, sequenced in a study of blood T cell repertoires in COVID-19 (dated by TCRdb to 2018 to 2020). The library was produced with the immunoSEQ multiplex PCR assay. This is the immuneACCESS table as TCRdb keeps it, with only in-frame sequences that have V and J called. A part of the clones is gone; compared with another copy, unresolved V genes explain less than half, and the rest is unexplained. This sample is represented by roughly 150,000 clones; around four fifths of them were singletons. The top ten clonotypes cover about 19% of the sample. The source material was peripheral blood. Receptor source: a woman in her seventies who had recovered from COVID-19.

V gene TRBV27 combines with J gene TRBJ2-7; TRBD2 matches 14 bases. The germline V gene has CDR1 MNHEY and CDR2 SMNVEV (reference sequence). V trimming: 8 bases; J trimming: 4 bases; junction bases outside the gene matches: 10. This CDR3 comprises 16 residues. CDR3 bases: TGTGCCAGCCCCCCGCCGGGGACTAGCGGGAGATACGAGCAGTACTTC. This sequence encodes CASPPPGTSGRYEQYF.

V gene TRBV27 combines with J gene TRBJ2-5; 9 nucleotides line up with TRBD1. The CDR3 is 14 residues long. The junction had 2 bases not matched to a gene; V was cut back by 5 bases and J by 1 base. Per germline, CDR1 MNHEY and CDR2 SMNVEV (reference sequence). The DNA of the CDR3 is TGTGCCAGCAGTCTGGACAGGGGCCAAGAGACCCAGTACTTC. This codes for CASSLDRGQETQYF.

This clone was detected only a few times. This chain connects TRBV28 to TRBJ2-1, with 10 bases identical to TRBD2. V lost 5 bases to trimming and J lost 5 bases; unmatched junction nucleotides: 9. Germline lookup yields CDR1 MDHEN and CDR2 SYDVKM. This CDR3 region has 16 residues. The CDR3 spells CASSPEAGGLDNEQFF. The CDR3 bases are TGTGCCAGCAGTCCAGAAGCGGGAGGGCTGGACAATGAGCAGTTCTTC.

The chain uses TRBV28 and TRBJ2-7, with D perhaps matching TRBD1 (5 bases). The CDR3 is 18 residues long. The germline gives CDR1 MDHEN, CDR2 SYDVKM. Trimming pared 0 bases from V and 2 bases from J, leaving 20 bases between. The CDR3 here is CASSLWPRGAPDPYEQYF. Here the CDR3 DNA reads TGTGCCAGCAGTTTATGGCCCCGTGGGGCCCCTGACCCCTACGAGCAGTACTTC.

In this sample, this clone turned up once. The gene calls are TRBV5-1 and TRBJ1-2; 9 bases match TRBD1. Germline V gene lookup returns CDR1 SGHRS and CDR2 YFSETQ. V dropped 3 bases and J dropped 6; count of bases not matched to a gene: 9. This CDR3 region has 15 residues. The chain's CDR3 is CASSSTGGAPDGYTF. The CDR3 nucleotides read TGCGCCAGCAGCTCCACAGGGGGCGCTCCTGATGGCTACACCTTC.